Many counts were recorded for the clone carrying this T cell receptor beta chain. The data were obtained in a study of metastatic and nonmetastatic thyroid tumors. V gave up 2 bases and J gave up 3 bases, with 13 bases separating them. Germline CDR1 SGHTA, CDR2 FQGNSA. This CDR3 has 15 residues. Every patient underwent thyroid surgery untreated. Methods used by the authors: A papillary thyroid cancer distant-metastasis classifier was built from CDR3 differences across clinicopathological groups. TCRdb re-called clones from the PCR reads using MiXCR. TCRdb, not the authors, supplied the V and J calls. The sample lists around 36,000 clones; about 29% were seen once.

Sequenced material: blood. This clonotype was sampled from a female donor with papillary thyroid cancer or a benign thyroid nodule (not recorded which). Some clones in this sample may be carry-over from other donors' samples. J is TRBJ1-1 and V is TRBV7-2; TRBD1 is a possible D gene (5 bases). CDR3 DNA: TGTGCCAGCAGCTTACTAAGGGGTGGAGACACTGAAGCTTTCTTT. It encodes CASSLLRGGDTEAFF.